This TCR beta chain derives from a study of cytomegalovirus exposure and HLA in healthy donors. Healthy bone marrow donors made up the cohort. This clone has more than one count but fewer than ten. Its antigen is unidentified. Primers for the PCR totalled 60 Vbeta and 13 Jbeta. Assay: immunoSEQ multiplex PCR; the TCRdb copy retains only in-frame clones and omits some. The table lists roughly 190,000 clones, around 74% of them singletons. Study observations and caveats: Analyzed later, association rates of TCRs varied across HLA loci, with DRB1 most and HLA-C fewest. Cytomegalovirus-associated TCR beta chains were listed, numbering roughly 150.

CDR3 size: 16 residues. CDR1 and CDR2 (germline): SGHNT, YENEEA. Trimming shortened V by 0 bases and J by 1 base, and 12 bases separated the two germline ends. The chain combines TRBV11-3 with TRBJ1-1; D is possibly TRBD1 (5 bases). Sequenced: PBMCs. This sequence was found in a girl aged 5-17 years in good health and CMV-seropositive. The CDR3 protein is CASSLDGRGGNTEAFF. The CDR3 nucleotides read TGTGCCAGCAGCTTAGACGGGAGGGGAGGGAACACTGAAGCTTTCTTT.